This T cell receptor (beta chain) was recovered during a study of T-cell reconstitution after alpha-beta-depleted transplantation in children. The TCRbeta library was prepared with unique molecular identifiers. MiXCR, run by TCRdb on the PCR reads, gives a single entry per CDR3 protein. The data contain 300,000 to 400,000 distinct CDR3 sequences, about 17% of them singletons. The sequenced sample was PBMCs, mostly from graft donor cells, obtained 360 days after TCRalphabeta/CD19-depleted stem cell transplant. The TCR originated in a male patient between 2 and 15 years old who had a stem cell transplant for acute lymphoblastic leukemia, so the T cells may come from the graft donor.

CDR3 protein: CSAAGLNTEAFF. Here the CDR3 DNA reads TGCAGTGCGGCGGGCCTGAACACTGAAGCTTTCTTT. The V gene is TRBV20-1, the J gene TRBJ1-1; D uncertain. This CDR3 contains 12 residues. Germline V lookup: CDR1 DFQATT, CDR2 SNEGSKA (reference sequence). Trimming took off 6 bases at V and 0 bases at J, with 8 bases between the two ends.